This T cell receptor beta chain is from a study of shared clonotypes between healthy human individuals. V was cut by 0 bases and J by 4 bases, with 12 bases left in between. Germline values: CDR1 GTSNPN, CDR2 SVGIG (reference sequence). This CDR3 comprises 14 residues. A deep-level run was used for the assay. Some clones are missing from TCRdb's copy, which holds only in-frame ones; the method was immunoSEQ multiplex PCR. The data contain around 1,000,000 clones, 60% to 85% of them singletons. Sample: memory CD4+ T cells from PBMCs. The subset was: CD45RA-negative fraction. This clonotype originated in a man younger than 35 in good health. Some clones in this sample may be carry-over from other donors' samples. V is TRBV30 and J is TRBJ1-1; the D gene is possibly TRBD1 (6 bases). The CDR3 nucleotides are TGTGCCTGGAGTGTACAGGGTGGAGGCACTGAAGCTTTCTTT. Translating it yields CAWSVQGGGTEAFF.